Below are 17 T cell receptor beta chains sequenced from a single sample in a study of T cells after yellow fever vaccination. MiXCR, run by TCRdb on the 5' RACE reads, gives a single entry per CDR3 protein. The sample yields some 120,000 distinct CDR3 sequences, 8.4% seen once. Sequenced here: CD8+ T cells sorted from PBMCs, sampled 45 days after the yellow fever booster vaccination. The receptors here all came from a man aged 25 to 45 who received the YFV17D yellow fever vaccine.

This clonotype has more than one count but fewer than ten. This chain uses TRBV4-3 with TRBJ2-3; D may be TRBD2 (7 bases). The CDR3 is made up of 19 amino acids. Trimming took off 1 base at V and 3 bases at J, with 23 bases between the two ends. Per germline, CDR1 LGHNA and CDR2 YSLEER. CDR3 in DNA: TGCGCCAGCAGCCAAGCCCTGATAGGACTAGGGGGTGTTACAGATACGCAGTATTTT. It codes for CASSQALIGLGGVTDTQYF.

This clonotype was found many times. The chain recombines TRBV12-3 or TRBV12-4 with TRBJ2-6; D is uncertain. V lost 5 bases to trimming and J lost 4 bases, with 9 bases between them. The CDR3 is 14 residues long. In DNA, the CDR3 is TGTGCCAGCAGTAGTGGACCCGGGGCCAACGTCCTGACTTTC. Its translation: CASSSGPGANVLTF.

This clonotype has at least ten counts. Here the CDR3 reads CASSLGQARMADIQYF. The CDR3 DNA follows: TGCGCCAGCAGCTTGGGACAGGCCAGGATGGCGGACATTCAGTACTTC. This rearrangement joins TRBV5-1 to TRBJ2-4, with D tentatively TRBD1 (6 bases). Germline assignment: CDR1 SGHRS and CDR2 YFSETQ. This CDR3 is 16 amino acids long. Trimming shortened V by 0 bases and J by 8 bases, and 18 bases separated the two germline ends.

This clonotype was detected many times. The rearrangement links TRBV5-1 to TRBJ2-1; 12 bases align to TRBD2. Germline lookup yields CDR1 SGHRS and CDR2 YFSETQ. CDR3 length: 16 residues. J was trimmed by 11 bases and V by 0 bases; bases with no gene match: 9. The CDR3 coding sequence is TGCGCCAGCAGCTTGGCGCTAGCGGGAGGGCCCCCTCAGCAGTTCTTC. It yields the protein CASSLALAGGPPQQFF.

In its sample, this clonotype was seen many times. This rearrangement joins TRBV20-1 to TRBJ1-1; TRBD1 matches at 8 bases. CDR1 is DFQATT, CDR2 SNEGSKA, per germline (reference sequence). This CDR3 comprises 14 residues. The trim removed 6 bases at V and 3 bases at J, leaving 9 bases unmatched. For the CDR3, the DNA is TGCAGTGCCAGGACAGGGAGAAGGGACACTGAAGCTTTCTTT. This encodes CSARTGRRDTEAFF.

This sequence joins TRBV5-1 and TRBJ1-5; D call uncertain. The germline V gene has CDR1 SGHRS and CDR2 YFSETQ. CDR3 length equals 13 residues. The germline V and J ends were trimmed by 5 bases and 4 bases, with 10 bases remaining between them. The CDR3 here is CASSAGENQPQHF. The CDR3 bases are TGCGCCAGCAGTGCCGGGGAGAATCAGCCCCAGCATTTT.

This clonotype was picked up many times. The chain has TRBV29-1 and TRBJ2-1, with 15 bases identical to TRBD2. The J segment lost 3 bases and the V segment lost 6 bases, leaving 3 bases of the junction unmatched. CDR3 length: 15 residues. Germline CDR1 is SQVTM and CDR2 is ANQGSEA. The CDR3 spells CSVAGLAGGYNEQFF. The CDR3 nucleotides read TGCAGCGTCGCGGGACTAGCGGGAGGCTACAATGAGCAGTTCTTC.

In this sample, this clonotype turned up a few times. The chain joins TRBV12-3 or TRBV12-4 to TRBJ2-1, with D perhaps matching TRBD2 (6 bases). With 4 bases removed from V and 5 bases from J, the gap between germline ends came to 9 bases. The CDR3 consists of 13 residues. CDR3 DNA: TGTGCCAGCAGTTCCGGGACTCACAATGAGCAGTTCTTC. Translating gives CASSSGTHNEQFF.

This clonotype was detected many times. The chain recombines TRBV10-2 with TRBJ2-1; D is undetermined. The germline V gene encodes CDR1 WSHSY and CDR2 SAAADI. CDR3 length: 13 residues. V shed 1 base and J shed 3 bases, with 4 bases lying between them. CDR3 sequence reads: CASSEFSYNEQFF. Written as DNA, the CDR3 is TGCGCCAGCAGTGAGTTCAGCTACAATGAGCAGTTCTTC.

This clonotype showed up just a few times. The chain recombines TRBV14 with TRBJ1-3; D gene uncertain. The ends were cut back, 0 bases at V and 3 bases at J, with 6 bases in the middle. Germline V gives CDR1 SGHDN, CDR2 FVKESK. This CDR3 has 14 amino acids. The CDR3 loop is CASSQEGFGNTIYF. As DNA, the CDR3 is TGTGCCAGCAGCCAAGAAGGTTTTGGAAACACCATATATTTT.

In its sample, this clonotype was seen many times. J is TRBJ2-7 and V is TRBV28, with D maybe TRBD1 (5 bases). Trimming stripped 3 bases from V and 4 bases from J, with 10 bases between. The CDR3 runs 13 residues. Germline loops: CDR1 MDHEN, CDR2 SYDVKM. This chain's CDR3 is CASSFGQLYEQYF. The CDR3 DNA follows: TGTGCCAGCAGTTTTGGACAATTATACGAGCAGTACTTC.

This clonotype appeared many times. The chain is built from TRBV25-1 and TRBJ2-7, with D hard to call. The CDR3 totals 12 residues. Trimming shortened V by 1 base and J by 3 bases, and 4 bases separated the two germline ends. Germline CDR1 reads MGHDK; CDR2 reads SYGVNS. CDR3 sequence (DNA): TGTGCCAGCAGTGAATTGGGCTACGAGCAGTACTTC. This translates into CASSELGYEQYF.

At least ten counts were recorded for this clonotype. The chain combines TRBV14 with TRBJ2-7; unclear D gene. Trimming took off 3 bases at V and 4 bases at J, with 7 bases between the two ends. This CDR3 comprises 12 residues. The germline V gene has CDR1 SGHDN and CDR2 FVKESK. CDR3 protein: CASSHAMYEQYF. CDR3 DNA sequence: TGTGCCAGCAGCCACGCGATGTACGAGCAGTACTTC.

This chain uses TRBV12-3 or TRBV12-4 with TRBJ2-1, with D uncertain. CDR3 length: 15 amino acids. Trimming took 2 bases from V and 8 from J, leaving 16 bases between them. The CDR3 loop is CASSLWVSRVDEQFF. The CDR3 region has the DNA TGTGCCAGCAGTTTATGGGTGAGCCGCGTTGATGAGCAGTTCTTC.

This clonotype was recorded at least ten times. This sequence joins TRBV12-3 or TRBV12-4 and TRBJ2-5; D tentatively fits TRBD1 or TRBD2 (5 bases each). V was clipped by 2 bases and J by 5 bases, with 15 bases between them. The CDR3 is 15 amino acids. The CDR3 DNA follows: TGTGCCAGCAGTTTACTCAGGGAGATGACGGAGACCCAGTACTTC. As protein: CASSLLREMTETQYF.

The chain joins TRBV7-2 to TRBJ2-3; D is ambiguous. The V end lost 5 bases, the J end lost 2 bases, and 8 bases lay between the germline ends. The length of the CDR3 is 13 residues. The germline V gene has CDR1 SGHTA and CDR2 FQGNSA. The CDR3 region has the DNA TGTGCCAGCAGCCCGGTGGACACAGATACGCAGTATTTT. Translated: CASSPVDTDTQYF.

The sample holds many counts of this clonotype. Here the CDR3 reads CASSSPGQLYGYTF. As DNA, the CDR3 is TGTGCCAGCAGCTCCCCCGGACAGCTATATGGCTACACCTTC. V is TRBV7-9 and J is TRBJ1-2, with D maybe TRBD1 (6 bases). The V end was cut by 4 bases, the J end by 5 bases, with 14 bases between. The CDR3 loop spans 14 amino acids. Looked up from germline, CDR1 is SEHNR and CDR2 is FQNEAQ (reference sequence).